This T cell receptor (beta chain) was obtained from a study of radiotherapy plus CTLA-4 blockade in lung cancer. About this clone: Its antigen is unknown.

The V gene lost 5 bases and the J gene lost 4 bases, with 9 bases spanning the gap. The CDR3 is 12 amino acids. The germline gives CDR1 SGHTA, CDR2 FQGNSA. Findings of the study overall: Once radiotherapy plus ipilimumab had been given, TCR clones derived from tumor expanded in blood.

The assay was immunoSEQ multiplex PCR, and TCRdb's table has in-frame clones only and misses some. The sample yields 100,000 to 150,000 clones, about 87% seen once. V gene TRBV7-2 combines with J gene TRBJ2-7; the D is unclear. The sample was peripheral blood, taken from a patient treated with radiotherapy plus ipilimumab. The source of this sequence is a human donor with non-small cell lung cancer that progressed on radiotherapy plus ipilimumab. The CDR3 nucleotides read TGTGCCAGCAGCCCTAACAATTACGAGCAGTACTTC. Residues: CASSPNNYEQYF.